This T cell receptor beta chain is from a study of STAT3 mutations in large granular lymphocyte leukemia. Study-level findings and limits: At least one immunodominant TCR beta clonotype appeared in every T-cell large granular lymphocyte leukemia patient.

This CDR3 contains 16 residues. With V trimmed by 5 bases and J by 0 bases, 5 bases remained unmatched. Germline values: CDR1 MGHRA, CDR2 YSYEKL. Concerning this clone: Its antigen is still unknown.

TCRdb keeps only in-frame clones here, not all; method: immunoSEQ multiplex PCR. The sample consists of about 9,400 clones, less than 90% of them appearing once. Sequences were obtained from peripheral blood mononuclear cells. The chain links TRBV4-1 to TRBJ2-1, with 9 nucleotides matching TRBD1. This TCR was sampled from a man at least 80 years old with T-cell large granular lymphocyte leukemia. Some clones in this sample may be carry-over from other donors' samples. The CDR3 loop reads CASSGQGSSSYNEQFF. CDR3 in DNA: TGCGCCAGCAGCGGACAGGGGTCGAGCTCCTACAATGAGCAGTTCTTC.